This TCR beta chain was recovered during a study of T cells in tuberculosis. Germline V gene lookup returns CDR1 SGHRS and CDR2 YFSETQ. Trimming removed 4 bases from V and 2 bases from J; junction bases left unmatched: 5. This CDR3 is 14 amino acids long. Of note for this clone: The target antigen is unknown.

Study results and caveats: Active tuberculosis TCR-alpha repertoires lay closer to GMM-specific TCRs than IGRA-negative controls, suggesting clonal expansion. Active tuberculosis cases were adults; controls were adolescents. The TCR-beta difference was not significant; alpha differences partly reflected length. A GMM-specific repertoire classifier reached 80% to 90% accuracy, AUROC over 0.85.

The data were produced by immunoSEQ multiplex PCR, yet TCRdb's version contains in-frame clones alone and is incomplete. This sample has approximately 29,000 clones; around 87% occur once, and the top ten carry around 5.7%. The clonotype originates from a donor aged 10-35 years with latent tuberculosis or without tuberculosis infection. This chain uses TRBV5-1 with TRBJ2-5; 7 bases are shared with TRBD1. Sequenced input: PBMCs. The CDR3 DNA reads TGCGCCAGCAGCCCGGGACAGAATCAAGAGACCCAGTACTTC. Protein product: CASSPGQNQETQYF.